The 18 T cell receptor beta chains below come from one sample, sequenced in a study of blood T cell repertoires in COVID-19. The repertoire was sequenced with immunoSEQ multiplex PCR; TCRdb's copy has only in-frame clones and lacks some. The data hold 250,000 or so clones, with approximately 84% observed a single time. The sample consisted of PBMCs or T cells enriched from blood (not recorded which). These receptors were obtained from a woman between 50 and 59 years old who had been exposed to COVID-19.

The rearrangement uses TRBV6-5 and TRBJ1-5; 7 nucleotides match TRBD1. The CDR3 is made up of 14 amino acids. The trim removed 6 bases at V and 4 bases at J, leaving 6 bases unmatched. Germline lookup yields CDR1 MNHEY and CDR2 SVGAGI. CDR3: CASRPQQGNQPQHF. CDR3 sequence (DNA): TGTGCCAGCAGGCCCCAACAGGGGAATCAGCCCCAGCATTTT.

The CDR3, as DNA: TGTGCCAGCAGCCAAGGGGGCAGCGCTAAGGGGGCCAACGTCCTGACTTTC. Encoded protein: CASSQGGSAKGANVLTF. This chain links TRBV3-1 (or the pseudogene TRBV3-2) with TRBJ2-6, with D possibly TRBD1 on 5 matching bases. CDR3 length: 17 residues. Germline values: CDR1 LGHDT, CDR2 YNNKEL (reference sequence). The V end was cut by 1 base, the J end by 4 bases, with 14 bases between.

This clone was seen just once. The rearrangement uses TRBV27 and TRBJ2-1, with 12 bases fitting TRBD2. With 5 bases clipped from V and 7 bases from J, the junction kept 6 bases outside the gene matches. The CDR3 is made up of 15 amino acids. CDR1 is MNHEY, CDR2 SMNVEV, per germline (reference sequence). The CDR3 here is CASSPLAGGLNEQFF. CDR3 bases: TGTGCCAGCAGTCCACTAGCGGGGGGCTTGAATGAGCAGTTCTTC.

This chain uses TRBV5-1 with TRBJ1-2; perhaps TRBD1 as D (5 bases). Trimming left V 0 bases short and J 8 bases short, with 17 bases between. Germline loops: CDR1 SGHRS, CDR2 YFSETQ. The CDR3 contains 15 residues. CDR3 sequence reads: CASSLDDSPGRGYTF. The CDR3 DNA reads as TGCGCCAGCAGCTTGGACGACAGCCCTGGAAGGGGCTACACCTTC.

J is TRBJ2-1 and V is TRBV7-9, with D perhaps TRBD2 (6 bases). V was clipped by 1 base and J by 8 bases, with 15 bases between them. This CDR3 is built from 15 residues. The germline V gene has CDR1 SEHNR and CDR2 FQNEAQ (reference sequence). The CDR3: CASSLGGLPYDEQFF. CDR3 sequence (DNA): TGTGCCAGCAGCTTAGGGGGACTTCCGTACGATGAGCAGTTCTTC.

The chain combines TRBV10-1 with TRBJ2-7, with 7 bases identical to TRBD1. CDR3 length: 13 residues. V lost 5 bases to trimming and J lost 3 bases; unmatched junction nucleotides: 4. Germline CDR1 and CDR2: WNHNN and SYGVQD (reference sequence). As DNA, the CDR3 is TGCGCCAGCAGTTCTAACAGGGGCTACGAGCAGTACTTC. Amino acids: CASSSNRGYEQYF.

This chain joins TRBV12-3 or TRBV12-4 and TRBJ1-5; D is possibly TRBD1 (6 bases). The ends were cut back, 4 bases at V and 9 bases at J, with 10 bases in the middle. The CDR3 covers 12 residues. CDR3 nucleotide sequence: TGTGCCAGCAGTTACAGGGTCTCGCCCCAGCATTTT. It translates to CASSYRVSPQHF.

The chain has TRBV6-5 and TRBJ2-3, with D uncertain. CDR3 length: 13 residues. Germline CDR1 MNHEY, CDR2 SVGAGI. Trimming cost V 6 bases and J 3 bases, with 10 bases left between them. The CDR3 DNA follows: TGTGCCAGCAGACTGTTGATTACAGATACGCAGTATTTT. Protein sequence: CASRLLITDTQYF.

The DNA for the CDR3 is TGTGCCAGCAGTTCCCAAGCCGGGGGTGAATACGAGCAGTACTTC. Protein sequence: CASSSQAGGEYEQYF. V gene TRBV27 combines with J gene TRBJ2-7, with D possibly matching TRBD2 (6 bases). CDR3 length equals 15 residues. Germline CDR1 reads MNHEY; CDR2 reads SMNVEV (reference sequence). The V gene lost 4 bases and the J gene lost 4 bases, with 17 bases spanning the gap.

The chain has TRBV12-3 or TRBV12-4 and TRBJ1-1; TRBD1 agrees at 7 bases. V was pared by 5 bases and J by 4 bases, with 4 bases of the junction left unmatched. This CDR3 region has 13 residues. The CDR3 protein is CASSAGQATEAFF. The DNA for the CDR3 is TGTGCCAGCAGTGCCGGACAGGCCACTGAAGCTTTCTTT.

The rearrangement links TRBV5-6 to TRBJ2-7; 7 bases map to TRBD1. The V gene end was trimmed by 4 bases and the J gene end by 6 bases; junction bases not matched to a gene: 7. Germline assignment: CDR1 SGHDT and CDR2 YYEEEE. The CDR3 is 13 residues long. This chain's CDR3 is CASSNRGRGEQYF. CDR3 sequence (DNA): TGTGCCAGCAGCAACAGGGGAAGGGGCGAGCAGTACTTC.

The J gene is TRBJ2-7, the V gene TRBV14; TRBD1 agrees at 7 bases. J lost 2 bases, V lost 4 bases, and 5 bases had no gene match. CDR3 length: 14 amino acids. Germline CDR1 reads SGHDN; CDR2 reads FVKESK. CDR3 sequence reads: CASSPSGGAYEQYF. For the CDR3, the DNA is TGTGCCAGCAGCCCCTCAGGGGGAGCCTACGAGCAGTACTTC.

V usage is TRBV12-5 and J usage is TRBJ2-4; tentative D call: TRBD2 (6 bases). Trimming cost V 5 bases and J 6 bases, with 14 bases left between them. The V gene's germline CDR1 is LGHNT and CDR2 FRNRAP. This CDR3 is built from 14 residues. CDR3 in DNA: TGTGCTAGTGGTCCCACGGGACTCCTAAACATTCAGTACTTC. Its protein product is CASGPTGLLNIQYF.

CDR3 residues: CASSPSGTGALKGYTF. DNA of the CDR3: TGTGCCAGCAGCCCCTCCGGGACAGGGGCGTTAAAAGGCTACACCTTC. The V and J genes are TRBV7-2 and TRBJ1-2, with 10 bases identical to TRBD1. V lost 5 bases, J lost 8 bases, and 14 bases stayed unmatched. CDR3 length equals 16 residues. Germline V gene data show CDR1 as SGHTA and CDR2 as FQGNSA.

The J gene is TRBJ1-1, the V gene TRBV11-2; the D gene is possibly TRBD1 (5 bases). Trimming took 0 bases from V and 0 from J, leaving 8 bases between them. This CDR3 contains 15 residues. CDR1 is SGHAT and CDR2 is FQNNGV in the germline V gene. CDR3 loop: CASSLEGGMNTEAFF. CDR3 DNA sequence: TGTGCCAGCAGCTTAGAGGGGGGTATGAACACTGAAGCTTTCTTT.

The chain employs TRBV19 and TRBJ2-5; 8 positions agree with TRBD1. Trimming at V came to 1 base and at J to 3 bases, leaving 7 bases not matched to a gene. CDR3 length: 16 amino acids. Germline CDR1 and CDR2: LNHDA and SQIVND (reference sequence). CDR3 residues: CASSIGTGFFEETQYF. Written as DNA, the CDR3 is TGTGCCAGTAGTATAGGGACAGGGTTTTTTGAAGAGACCCAGTACTTC.

The chain uses TRBV6-6 and TRBJ1-5; the match to TRBD1 covers 7 bases. This CDR3 has 14 amino acids. Germline V gene lookup returns CDR1 MNHNY and CDR2 SVGAGI (reference sequence). The ends lost 6 bases at V and 5 bases at J; junction bases unmatched: 7. CDR3 sequence (DNA): TGTGCCAGCAGCAGAGGGGGCCGGGATCAGCCCCAGCATTTT. It encodes CASSRGGRDQPQHF.

This chain uses TRBV2 with TRBJ1-3; TRBD1 matches 9 bases. Germline-derived CDR1 and CDR2 are SNHLY and FYNNEI. CDR3 length: 18 amino acids. Trimming took 4 bases from V and 1 from J; bases not matched to a gene: 11. This chain's CDR3 is CASSAITSGTGSGNTIYF. Here the CDR3 DNA reads TGTGCCAGCAGTGCCATTACTTCCGGGACAGGGTCTGGAAACACCATATATTTT.